This entry is about one T cell receptor beta chain. As yet, its antigen is unknown. This specimen comes from a study of response to subunit inactivated influenza vaccine. This CDR3 is built from 14 residues. CDR1 is LNHNV, CDR2 YYDKDF, per germline (reference sequence). Germline trimming cut 4 bases from V and 8 bases from J; bases unmatched to any gene: 10. TCRdb redid the calling of the RT-PCR reads with MiXCR, one entry per CDR3 protein. Altogether some 850,000 distinct CDR3 sequences are present, around a sixth being singletons, with the ten largest covering approximately 10%. Study-wide results and limits: It was suggested by the authors that few new T cells are recruited by each seasonal influenza vaccination.

The specimen was PBMCs from blood, collected about 5 days after vaccination. The source is a man in his fifties or sixties who received an inactivated influenza vaccine. This chain joins TRBV15 and TRBJ2-5; TRBD1 aligns across 7 bases. CDR3 nucleotide sequence: TGTGCCACCAGCAACTCGGGACAGATGGCCACCCAGTACTTC. Translation: CATSNSGQMATQYF.